The 3 T cell receptor beta chains below were found in one sample sequenced in a study of shared clonotypes between healthy human individuals. Sequencing was performed with immunoSEQ multiplex PCR; in TCRdb, only in-frame clones are kept and a portion is missing. The data contain roughly 2.4 million clones, approximately 96% of them seen just once; the ten biggest clones take up 0.1% to 0.15%. Sequencing was performed on naive CD4+ T cells sorted from blood. Indicated subset: CD45RA+ positively selected. All receptors come from a young man in good health.

The chain joins TRBV6-5 to TRBJ2-7; 7 bases fit TRBD1. CDR3 length equals 14 residues. CDR1 MNHEY and CDR2 SVGAGI come from the germline V gene. After removal of 6 bases from V and 5 bases from J, the junction contained 10 bases not matched to a gene. Here the CDR3 reads CASRLSTGAHEQYF. In nucleotides, the CDR3 is TGTGCCAGCAGACTGTCTACAGGGGCCCACGAGCAGTACTTC.

The chain employs TRBV10-3 and TRBJ1-1; D gene ambiguous. CDR1 and CDR2 (germline): ENHRY, SYGVKD. This CDR3 contains 12 residues. The V gene lost 5 bases and the J gene lost 5 bases, with 9 bases spanning the gap. The CDR3 DNA follows: TGTGCCATCAGTCACGGTCAAACTGAAGCTTTCTTT. It yields the protein CAISHGQTEAFF.

This clone occurred once. The chain uses TRBV7-8 and TRBJ2-1, with D unresolved. The length of the CDR3 is 14 residues. Trimming left V 0 bases short and J 9 bases short, with 12 bases between. Per germline, CDR1 SGHVS and CDR2 FQNEAQ. Here the CDR3 reads CASSLAWSAIEQFF. The CDR3, as DNA: TGTGCCAGCAGCTTAGCGTGGTCGGCTATTGAGCAGTTCTTC.